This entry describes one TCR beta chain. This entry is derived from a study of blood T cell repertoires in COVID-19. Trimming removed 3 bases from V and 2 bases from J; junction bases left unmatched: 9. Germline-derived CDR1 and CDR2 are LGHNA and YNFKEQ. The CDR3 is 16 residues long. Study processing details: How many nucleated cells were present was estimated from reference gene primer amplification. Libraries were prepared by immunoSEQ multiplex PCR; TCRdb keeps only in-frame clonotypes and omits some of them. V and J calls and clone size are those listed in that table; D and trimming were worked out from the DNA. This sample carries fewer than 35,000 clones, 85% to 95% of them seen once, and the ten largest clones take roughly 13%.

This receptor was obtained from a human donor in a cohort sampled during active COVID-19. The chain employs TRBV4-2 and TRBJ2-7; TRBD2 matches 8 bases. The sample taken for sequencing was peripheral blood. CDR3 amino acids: CASSQAPGLGTYEQYF. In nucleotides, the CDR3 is TGTGCCAGCAGCCAGGCACCGGGACTAGGCACCTACGAGCAGTACTTC.